This T cell receptor beta chain came from a study of T cells in Graves' hyperthyroidism and ophthalmopathy. TCR beta CDR3 regions were amplified from RNA transcripts. HTBI primers were used for first-round RT-PCR of the TCR CDR3. TCRdb reprocessed the multiplex PCR reads with MiXCR, giving one entry per CDR3 protein. The sample consists of about 740,000 distinct CDR3 sequences, around 13% of them appearing once. Trimming removed 6 bases from V and 0 bases from J; junction bases left unmatched: 13. CDR1 and CDR2 (germline): MNHEY, SVGEGT. This CDR3 comprises 18 residues. The chain couples TRBV6-2 or TRBV6-3 to TRBJ2-1; 8 bases map to TRBD2. The sequencing input was blood. This clonotype was obtained from a young woman with Graves' hyperthyroidism. Written as DNA, the CDR3 is TGTGCCAGCAGCGGCCCGGGACTAGGGGGTAGCTCCTACAATGAGCAGTTCTTC. Its protein product is CASSGPGLGGSSYNEQFF.